A selection of T cell receptor beta chains follows, all from one sample in a study of cytomegalovirus exposure and HLA in healthy donors. TCRdb's table, derived via immunoSEQ multiplex PCR, lists solely in-frame clones and lacks some. The repertoire has around 110,000 clones, under 90% of them found once; the top ten carry 3.5% to 4.5%. The source material was PBMCs. Receptor source: a woman aged 25 to 39 in good health and CMV-seronegative. CDR3s include the opening cysteine and the closing phenylalanine or tryptophan. D genes are given only for firm matches. Expanded clones get a size class; other rows say once, few or many, or leave the size out.

j_gene: TRBJ2-3
v_gene: TRBV29-1
abundance: -
d_gene: TRBD1
CDR3nt: TGCAGCGTTGTGGGACAGATCCTAAAGCAGTATTTT
CDR3aa: CSVVGQILKQYF

j_gene: TRBJ2-1
v_gene: TRBV19
abundance: -
d_gene: TRBD2
CDR3nt: TGTGCCAGTAGTATGGGGGAGGGAATCAATGAGCAGTTCTTC
CDR3aa: CASSMGEGINEQFF

j_gene: TRBJ1-1
v_gene: TRBV30
abundance: -
d_gene: -
CDR3nt: TGTGCCTGGCATGCCCCTAGGGAGGCTTTCTTT
CDR3aa: CAWHAPREAFF

j_gene: TRBJ2-3
v_gene: TRBV12-5
abundance: -
d_gene: -
CDR3nt: TGTGCTAGTGGTTTTGGAGGGAGACCCACAGATACGCAGTATTTT
CDR3aa: CASGFGGRPTDTQYF

j_gene: TRBJ2-1
v_gene: TRBV19
abundance: -
d_gene: -
CDR3nt: TGTGCCAGTACCAAGGGGGATAGCTCCTACAATGAGCAGTTCTTC
CDR3aa: CASTKGDSSYNEQFF

j_gene: TRBJ2-1
v_gene: TRBV13
abundance: -
d_gene: -
CDR3nt: TGTGCCAGCAGCTCCGGACTCTACAATGAGCAGTTCTTC
CDR3aa: CASSSGLYNEQFF

j_gene: TRBJ2-3
v_gene: TRBV20-1
abundance: -
d_gene: -
CDR3nt: TGCACGCCGCAGGGGACAGATACGCAGTATTTT
CDR3aa: CTPQGTDTQYF

j_gene: TRBJ2-7
v_gene: TRBV6-1
abundance: -
d_gene: -
CDR3nt: TGTGCCAGCAGTGAAGGACAGCTTCGGCGGAACGAGCAGTACTTC
CDR3aa: CASSEGQLRRNEQYF

j_gene: TRBJ2-1
v_gene: TRBV12-5
abundance: -
d_gene: TRBD2
CDR3nt: TGTGCTAGTGGGCGGGGGTCTGTGTCGTGGAATGAGCAGTTCTTC
CDR3aa: CASGRGSVSWNEQFF

j_gene: TRBJ2-1
v_gene: TRBV6-1
abundance: few
d_gene: TRBD2
CDR3nt: TGTGCCAGCAGTGAAAAGGCTAGCGGGGAGGGTGGGTTCTTC
CDR3aa: CASSEKASGEGGFF

j_gene: TRBJ2-1
v_gene: TRBV9
abundance: -
d_gene: TRBD2
CDR3nt: TGTGCCAGCAGCGTAGAGGTGGGGGGGGGCAATGAGCAGTTCTTC
CDR3aa: CASSVEVGGGNEQFF

j_gene: TRBJ2-5
v_gene: TRBV10-1
abundance: -
d_gene: -
CDR3nt: TGCGCCAGCAGTGAGCTGGCCAAACCTGGAGAGACCCAGTACTTC
CDR3aa: CASSELAKPGETQYF

j_gene: TRBJ2-3
v_gene: TRBV7-8
abundance: few
d_gene: -
CDR3nt: TGTGCCAGCAGCCCCAGCGCTAGCGGCACAGATACGCAGTATTTT
CDR3aa: CASSPSASGTDTQYF

j_gene: TRBJ1-6
v_gene: TRBV11-2
abundance: -
d_gene: -
CDR3nt: TGTGCCAGCAGCTTAGGTACTTTAAATTCACCCCTCCACTTT
CDR3aa: CASSLGTLNSPLHF

j_gene: TRBJ2-3
v_gene: TRBV10-3
abundance: -
d_gene: -
CDR3nt: TGTGCCATCAGTGAGAAAGCCCTCGATGGTGGAGATACGCAGTATTTT
CDR3aa: CAISEKALDGGDTQYF